The table lists the clone carrying this T cell receptor (beta chain) with many counts. This entry belongs to a study of Graves' ophthalmopathy and Graves' hyperthyroidism. CDR1 and CDR2 from the germline V gene are DFQATT and SNEGSKA (reference sequence). The V end was cut by 2 bases, the J end by 3 bases, with 14 bases between. The CDR3 is 14 residues long. Investigators amplified TCR beta CDR3 regions from RNA transcripts. HTBI-primed first-round RT-PCR preceded second-round multiplex PCR. One entry per CDR3 protein, called by TCRdb with MiXCR from the multiplex PCR reads. The sample shows 300,000 to 400,000 distinct CDR3 sequences, about 17% of them seen only once.

This receptor was obtained from an adult man with Graves' ophthalmopathy. The chain carries TRBV20-1 and TRBJ2-7, with a weak D call TRBD1 (6 bases). The sequencing sample was made of peripheral blood. CDR3 region: CSARKRGTNYEQYF. CDR3 nucleotides: TGCAGTGCTAGAAAAAGGGGGACAAACTACGAGCAGTACTTC.